This entry features one T cell receptor (delta chain) sequence. These data come from a study of gamma-delta T cells after stem cell transplantation. Trimming cost V 3 bases and J 2 bases; bases outside gene matches: 16. The CDR3 length is 19 residues. Looked up from germline, CDR1 is GEAIGNYY and CDR2 is EKD. TCRdb applied CATT to the RT-PCR reads for clone calling. The sample has 2,400 or so delta-chain clones, about 44% seen once; the top ten hold roughly 22%. The V gene is TRDV2, the J gene TRDJ1, with 11 nucleotides matching TRDD3. Source material: gamma-delta T cells. The TCR comes from a human donor. It is not recorded whose cells these are; they may come from a transplant donor. In nucleotides, the CDR3 is TGTGCCTGTGACTCCGTTCCTATTAAACTGGGGGATAAAACCGATAAACTCATCTTT. It specifies CACDSVPIKLGDKTDKLIF.